This T cell receptor (beta chain) is drawn from a study of molecular identifiers for immune sequencing clone quantification. TCRdb reprocessed the PCR reads with MiXCR, giving one entry per CDR3 protein. The sample yields hundreds of thousands of distinct CDR3 sequences, about 25% seen once. This clonotype was recorded many times. This clonotype was sampled from a human donor in good health. Some libraries in this study had Jurkat cell RNA spiked in. The source material was naive CD8+ T cells from blood, with Jurkat cell RNA spiked in. Documented subset: FACS-sorted CD8+CD4-CCR7+CD45RA+ naive T cells.

Written as DNA, the CDR3 is TGTGCCAGCAGCGTAGATGGGGGGCTAGATCAGCCCCAGCATTTT. Translation: CASSVDGGLDQPQHF. This chain joins TRBV9 and TRBJ1-5; the D gene is possibly TRBD1 (6 bases). Trimming shortened V by 0 bases and J by 5 bases, and 12 bases separated the two germline ends. Per germline, CDR1 SGDLS and CDR2 YYNGEE. This CDR3 is built from 15 residues.